A selection of T cell receptor beta chains follows, all from one sample in a study of T cells in Graves' hyperthyroidism and ophthalmopathy. MiXCR was run by TCRdb on the multiplex PCR reads, yielding one entry per CDR3 protein. Of roughly 300,000 distinct CDR3 sequences listed, 15% to 20% were seen once; the top ten hold approximately 49%. The source material was blood. These TCRs come from a woman between 45 and 60 years old with Graves' hyperthyroidism. Both conserved end residues are part of each CDR3. The D gene is left open where the match is weak. A row's size may be missing; if present it is once, few, many or a size class.

TRBV27	TRBJ2-7	NA	NA	TGTGCCAGCAGCCCCCACAGGATTTACGAGCAGTACTTC	CASSPHRIYEQYF
TRBV20-1	TRBJ1-5	NA	NA	TGCAGTGCTAGAGATCCGACGGGTGAGCCCCAGCATTTT	CSARDPTGEPQHF
TRBV15	TRBJ2-1	NA	TRBD2	TGTGCCACCAGCAGAGGAAGGGGACTAGCGGACAATGAGCAGTTCTTC	CATSRGRGLADNEQFF
TRBV6-1	TRBJ2-2	NA	NA	TGTGCCAGCAGTTCCCGCCAGACAGTTAACACCGGGGAGCTGTTTTTT	CASSSRQTVNTGELFF
TRBV3-1	TRBJ1-2	many	NA	TGTGCCAGCAGCCAAGGCCAGAGCATCTATGGCTACACCTTC	CASSQGQSIYGYTF
TRBV19	TRBJ2-2	NA	TRBD1	TGTGCCAGTAGACGGACAGGGGGCGACACCGGGGAGCTGTTTTTT	CASRRTGGDTGELFF
TRBV6-1	TRBJ2-1	NA	TRBD2	TGTGCCAGCAAGGTGGGCGGGGGGCGCCACAATGAGCAGTTCTTC	CASKVGGGRHNEQFF
TRBV12-3/TRBV12-4	TRBJ2-3	NA	NA	TGTGCCAGCAGTGCGCAGGGGCTTCTCAGCACAGATACGCAGTATTTT	CASSAQGLLSTDTQYF
TRBV7-9	TRBJ2-1	NA	NA	TGTGCCAGCAGCACCCCCCGCGATAGCTCCTACAATGAGCAGTTCTTC	CASSTPRDSSYNEQFF
TRBV6-2/TRBV6-3	TRBJ1-1	NA	NA	TGTGCCAGCAGTTACCAACAGGGAGACACTGAAGCTTTCTTT	CASSYQQGDTEAFF
TRBV11-2	TRBJ1-1	many	TRBD1	TGTGCCAGCAGCAGGGACAGGGGGCCCCCTGAAGCTTTCTTT	CASSRDRGPPEAFF
TRBV29-1	TRBJ2-3	few	TRBD2	TGCAGCGGGGGACTAGCGGGTGGCACAGATACGCAGTATTTT	CSGGLAGGTDTQYF
TRBV20-1	TRBJ1-4	many	NA	TGCAGTGCTAGATCGGGGTTAAGGGAAAAACTGTTTTTT	CSARSGLREKLFF
TRBV7-8	TRBJ2-3	NA	TRBD2	TGTGCCAGCAGCTTATTGAGACTAGCGGGAGTGACAGATACGCAGTATTTT	CASSLLRLAGVTDTQYF
TRBV30	TRBJ2-3	many	TRBD2	TGTGCCTGGAGTACCATGCGGGGGGGAACAGATACGCAGTATTTT	CAWSTMRGGTDTQYF
TRBV7-2	TRBJ1-5	few	TRBD1	TGTGCCAGCAGCTCCCAGGGGGTGTTCAATCAGCCCCAGCATTTT	CASSSQGVFNQPQHF
TRBV20-1	TRBJ1-2	many	NA	TGCAGTGCCATGGCTATTGCGGGGGCTGGCTACACCTTC	CSAMAIAGAGYTF
TRBV6-1	TRBJ2-2	NA	NA	TGTGCCAGCAGTGAAGCGATGATGAACACCGGGGAGCTGTTTTTT	CASSEAMMNTGELFF
TRBV6-1	TRBJ1-2	NA	NA	TGTGCCAGCCGCCGAGGGGGTTTGGGGAACTATGGCTACACCTTC	CASRRGGLGNYGYTF
TRBV19	TRBJ2-1	NA	TRBD2	TGTGCCAGCACCACGTCCAGCGGGGGGGCCAATGAGCAGTTCTTC	CASTTSSGGANEQFF
TRBV28	TRBJ1-2	NA	NA	TGTGCCAGCAGTTTCAAATATGGCTACACCTTC	CASSFKYGYTF
TRBV7-9	TRBJ2-1	few	NA	TGTGCCAGCAGCGACCGGACCGATGCTTATGAGCAGTTCTTC	CASSDRTDAYEQFF
TRBV7-2	TRBJ2-7	many	NA	TGTGCCAGCAGCTTAGCCAGGGCGACCTACGAGCAGTACTTC	CASSLARATYEQYF
TRBV5-6	TRBJ1-2	many	NA	TGTGCCAGCAGCTGGGGAAGGACGGAAGGCTACACCTTC	CASSWGRTEGYTF
TRBV5-6	TRBJ2-7	many	NA	TGTGCCAGCAGCTTCGAGGAGGACGAGCAGTACTTC	CASSFEEDEQYF
TRBV28	TRBJ2-7	NA	TRBD1	TGTGCCAGCAGTATCCCGACAGGGGGTGGCAACGAGCAGTACTTC	CASSIPTGGGNEQYF
TRBV6-1	TRBJ1-2	many	NA	TGTGCCAGCAGTGGGCCGACTAACTATGGCTACACCTTC	CASSGPTNYGYTF
TRBV2	TRBJ1-1	many	NA	TGTGCCAGCAGTAACTACAGGGTGGGGACTGAAGCTTTCTTT	CASSNYRVGTEAFF
TRBV28	TRBJ1-6	many	NA	TGTGCCAGCAGTTTAAGGGGGGTAGGGGACTCACCCCTCCACTTT	CASSLRGVGDSPLHF